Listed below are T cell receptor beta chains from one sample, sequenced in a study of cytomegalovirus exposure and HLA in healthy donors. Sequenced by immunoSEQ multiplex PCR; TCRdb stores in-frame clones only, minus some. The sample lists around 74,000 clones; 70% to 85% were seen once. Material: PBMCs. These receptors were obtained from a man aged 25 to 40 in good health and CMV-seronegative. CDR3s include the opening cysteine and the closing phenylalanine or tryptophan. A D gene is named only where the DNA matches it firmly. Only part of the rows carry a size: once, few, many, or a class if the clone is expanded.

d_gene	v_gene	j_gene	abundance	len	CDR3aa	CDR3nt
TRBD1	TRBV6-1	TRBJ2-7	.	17	CASSKENRGFNPYEQYF	TGTGCCAGCAGTAAAGAAAACAGGGGGTTTAACCCCTACGAGCAGTACTTC
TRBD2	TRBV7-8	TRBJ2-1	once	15	CASSSLRGRGNEQFF	TGTGCCAGCAGCTCACTTCGCGGGAGGGGCAATGAGCAGTTCTTC
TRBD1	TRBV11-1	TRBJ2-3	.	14	CASSSQGAGDTQYF	TGTGCCAGCAGCTCACAGGGGGCGGGGGATACGCAGTATTTT
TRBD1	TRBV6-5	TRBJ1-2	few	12	CASTKGTDGYTF	TGTGCCAGCACCAAAGGGACAGATGGCTACACCTTC
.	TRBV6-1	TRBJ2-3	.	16	CASSEGRGWSTDTQYF	TGTGCCAGCAGTGAAGGGCGGGGCTGGAGCACAGATACGCAGTATTTT
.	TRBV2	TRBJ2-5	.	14	CASSAQRVLETQYF	TGTGCCAGCAGCGCCCAGCGGGTTTTAGAGACCCAGTACTTC
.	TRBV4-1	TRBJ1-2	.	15	CASSQDPGINYGYTF	TGCGCCAGCAGCCAAGATCCGGGTATCAACTATGGCTACACCTTC
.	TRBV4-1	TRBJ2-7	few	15	CASSPSPQGGMEQYF	TGCGCCAGCAGCCCATCCCCCCAGGGAGGAATGGAGCAGTACTTC
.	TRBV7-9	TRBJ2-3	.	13	CASSPPITDTQYF	TGTGCCAGCAGCCCCCCCATCACAGATACGCAGTATTTT
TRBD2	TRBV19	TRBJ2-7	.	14	CASSFSGGLYEQYF	TGTGCCAGTAGTTTTAGCGGGGGCCTATACGAGCAGTACTTC
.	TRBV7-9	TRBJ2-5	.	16	CASSSGEAGVQETQYF	TGTGCCAGCAGCAGCGGTGAAGCGGGTGTACAAGAGACCCAGTACTTC
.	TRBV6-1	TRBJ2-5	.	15	CASRPGVAYLGTQYF	TGTGCCAGCAGACCCGGGGTGGCGTACCTAGGGACCCAGTACTTC
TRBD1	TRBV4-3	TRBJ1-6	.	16	CASSQDRQGNNSPLHF	TGCGCCAGCAGCCAAGATAGACAGGGGAATAATTCACCCCTCCACTTT
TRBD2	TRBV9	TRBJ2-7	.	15	CASSVAGGRRYEQYF	TGTGCCAGCAGCGTAGCGGGCGGGAGAAGGTACGAGCAGTACTTC
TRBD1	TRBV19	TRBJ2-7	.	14	CASRLDRSSYEQYF	TGTGCTTCACGGCTGGACAGGAGCTCCTACGAGCAGTACTTC
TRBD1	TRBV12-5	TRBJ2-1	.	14	CASGFGDRYNEQFF	TGTGCTAGTGGTTTCGGGGACAGATACAATGAGCAGTTCTTC
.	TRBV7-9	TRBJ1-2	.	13	CASSLPPGGGYTF	TGTGCCAGCAGCTTACCCCCGGGGGGGGGCTACACCTTC
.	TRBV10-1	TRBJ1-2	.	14	CASRGEGANYGYTF	TGCGCCAGCAGGGGGGAGGGAGCTAACTATGGCTACACCTTC
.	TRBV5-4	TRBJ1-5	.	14	CASSFAGGNQPQHF	TGTGCCAGCAGCTTCGCGGGGGGCAATCAGCCCCAGCATTTT
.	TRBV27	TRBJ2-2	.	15	CASSLYAVNTGELFF	TGTGCCAGCAGTTTGTACGCAGTGAACACCGGGGAGCTGTTTTTT
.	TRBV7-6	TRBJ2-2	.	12	CASSLGQSRLFF	TGTGCCAGCAGCTTAGGACAGTCTCGGCTGTTTTTT
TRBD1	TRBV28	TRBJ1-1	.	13	CASGPIKTGGAFF	TGTGCCAGCGGTCCCATTAAAACAGGGGGAGCTTTCTTT
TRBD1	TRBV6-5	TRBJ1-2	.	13	CASSYTGQGSYTF	TGTGCCAGCAGTTACACGGGACAGGGTAGCTACACCTTC